This T cell receptor (beta chain) was documented in a study of CD8+CD57+ T cells in acquired aplastic anemia. Study-wide context: Sorted cells (CD4+ and CD8+) yielded DNA amounts that averaged about 3.1 ug.

Genomic DNA acted as the template from which TCR beta VDJ combination and CDR3 sequence profiling were carried out. TCRdb called the reads again in MiXCR, with one record for every CDR3 protein. This table has some 180,000 distinct CDR3 sequences, roughly 65% appearing once. The CDR3 has 14 amino acids. CDR1 is SGHVS, CDR2 FQNEAQ, per germline. Points on this clonotype: One end of the junction is discordant with germline, which a read error may explain.

Before being chosen for sequencing, patients had shown CD8+CD57+ cell expansion by flow cytometry. This TCR was sampled from a human donor with aplastic anemia. The chain uses TRBV7-8 and TRBJ1-5; no definite D call. The specimen was sorted CD4+, CD8+, or CD8+CD57+ T cells (not recorded which) from PBMCs. This CDR3 reads CASSLDDGNQPQHF. Here the CDR3 DNA reads TGTGCCAGCAGCTTAGATGACGGTAATCAGCCCCAGCACTTT. The full variable domain, in which reference TRBV7-8 and TRBJ1-5 provide the parts outside the CDR3, is GAGVSQSPRYKVAKRGQDVALRCDPISGHVSLFWYQQALGQGPEFLTYFQNEAQLDKSGLPSDRFFAERPEGSVSTLKIQRTQQEDSAVYLCASSLDDGNQPQHFGDGTRLSIL.